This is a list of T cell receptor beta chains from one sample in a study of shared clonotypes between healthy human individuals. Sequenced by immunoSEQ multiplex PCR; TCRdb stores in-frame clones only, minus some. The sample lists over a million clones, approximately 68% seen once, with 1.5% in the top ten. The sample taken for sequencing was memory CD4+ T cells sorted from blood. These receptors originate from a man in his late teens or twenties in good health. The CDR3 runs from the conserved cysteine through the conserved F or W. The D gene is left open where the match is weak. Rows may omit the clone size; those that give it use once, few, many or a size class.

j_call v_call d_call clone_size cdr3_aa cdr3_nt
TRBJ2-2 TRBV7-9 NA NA CASNLELPGELFF TGTGCCAGCAACTTAGAATTGCCCGGGGAGCTGTTTTTT
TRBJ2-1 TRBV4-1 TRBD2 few CASSQVFGGGIAYNEQFF TGCGCCAGCAGCCAAGTCTTCGGCGGGGGGATCGCCTACAATGAGCAGTTCTTC
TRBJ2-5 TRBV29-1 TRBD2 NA CSGRESGGYMKTQYF TGCAGCGGGAGGGAAAGCGGGGGTTATATGAAGACCCAGTACTTC
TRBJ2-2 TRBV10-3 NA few CAIRNAGLSNGELFF TGTGCCATCAGGAATGCGGGACTCTCGAACGGGGAGCTGTTTTTT
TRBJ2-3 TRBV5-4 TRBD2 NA CASSLRGGTDTQYF TGTGCCAGCAGCTTACGGGGGGGCACAGATACGCAGTATTTT
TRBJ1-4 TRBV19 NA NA CASGVFNEKLFF TGTGCCAGTGGGGTGTTTAATGAAAAACTGTTTTTT
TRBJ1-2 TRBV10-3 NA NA CAISEYRGEVPGYTF TGTGCCATCAGTGAGTATAGGGGCGAGGTGCCTGGCTACACCTTC
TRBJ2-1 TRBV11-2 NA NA CASSLGIRANEQFF TGTGCCAGCAGCTTAGGGATCAGGGCTAATGAGCAGTTCTTC
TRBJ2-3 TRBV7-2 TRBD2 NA CASSSSGRTADTQYF TGTGCCAGCAGCTCTAGCGGGAGAACAGCAGATACGCAGTATTTT
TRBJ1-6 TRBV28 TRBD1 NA CASSPGQVVSPLHF TGTGCCAGCAGCCCGGGACAGGTCGTGTCGCCCCTCCACTTT
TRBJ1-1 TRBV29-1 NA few CSSYRQNTEAFF TGCAGCTCCTACAGGCAGAACACTGAAGCTTTCTTT
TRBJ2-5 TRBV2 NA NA CASRRRETQYF TGTGCCAGCCGGAGACGAGAGACCCAGTACTTC
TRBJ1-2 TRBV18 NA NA CASSSGQTNYGYTF TGTGCCAGCTCATCCGGCCAAACTAACTATGGCTACACCTTC
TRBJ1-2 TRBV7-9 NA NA CASSLILGDGYTF TGTGCCAGCAGCCTTATATTAGGTGATGGCTACACCTTC
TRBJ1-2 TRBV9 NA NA CASSGLTGINYGYTF TGTGCCAGCAGCGGGCTCACAGGGATTAACTATGGCTACACCTTC
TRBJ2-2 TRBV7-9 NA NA CASTRVEVDPRRELFF TGTGCCAGCACCCGGGTGGAAGTCGATCCCCGCAGGGAGCTGTTTTTT
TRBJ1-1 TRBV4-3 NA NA CASSQGGIGQKDTEAFF TGCGCCAGCAGCCAAGGGGGGATTGGGCAAAAGGACACTGAAGCTTTCTTT
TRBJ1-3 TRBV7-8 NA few CASSSPGRSSGNTIYF TGTGCCAGCAGTTCCCCGGGCAGGAGCTCTGGAAACACCATATATTTT
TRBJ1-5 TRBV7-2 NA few CASSSTGIKPQHF TGTGCCAGCAGCTCGACCGGGATCAAGCCCCAGCATTTT
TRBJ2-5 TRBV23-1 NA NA CASERGEETQYF TGCGCCAGCGAAAGGGGGGAGGAGACCCAGTACTTC
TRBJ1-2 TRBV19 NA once CASNTLGGTTPSNYGYTF TGTGCCAGTAACACACTAGGAGGAACGACCCCTTCTAACTATGGCTACACCTTC
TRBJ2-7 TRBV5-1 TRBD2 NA CASSWGTSGTLTNSYEQYF TGCGCCAGCAGCTGGGGGACTAGCGGGACCCTAACAAACTCCTACGAGCAGTACTTC
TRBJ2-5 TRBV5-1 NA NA CASSIGQTSQETQYF TGCGCCAGCAGCATAGGACAGACCTCGCAAGAGACCCAGTACTTC
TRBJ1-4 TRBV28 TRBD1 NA CASSLGTGVGEKLFF TGTGCCAGCAGTCTCGGGACAGGGGTGGGTGAAAAACTGTTTTTT
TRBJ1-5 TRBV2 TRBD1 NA CASTGGTRPQHF TGTGCCAGTACAGGGGGCACGCGGCCCCAGCATTTT
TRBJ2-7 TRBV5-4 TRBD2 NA CASRPSSSGGTYEQYF TGTGCCAGCAGGCCATCCTCTAGCGGGGGTACCTACGAGCAGTACTTC
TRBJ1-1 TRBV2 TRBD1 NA CASSGQGRNTEAFF TGTGCCAGCAGTGGACAGGGGAGAAACACTGAAGCTTTCTTT
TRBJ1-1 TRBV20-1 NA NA CSALAGTEAFF TGCAGTGCCCTAGCTGGAACTGAAGCTTTCTTT
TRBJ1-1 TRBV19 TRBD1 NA CASSIDGGQGAEAFF TGTGCCAGTAGTATAGATGGGGGACAGGGGGCTGAAGCTTTCTTT
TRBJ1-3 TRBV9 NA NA CASRGEGASGNTIYF TGTGCCAGCAGGGGGGAAGGGGCCTCTGGAAACACCATATATTTT
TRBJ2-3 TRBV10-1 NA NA CASSESEPHTDTQYF TGCGCCAGCAGTGAGTCGGAGCCGCACACAGATACGCAGTATTTT
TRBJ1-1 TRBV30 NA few CAKSGSGTLNTEAFF TGTGCCAAATCGGGCTCTGGGACATTGAACACTGAAGCTTTCTTT
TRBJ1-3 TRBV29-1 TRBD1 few CSVAGQSSGNTIYF TGCAGCGTTGCGGGACAGAGCTCTGGAAACACCATATATTTT
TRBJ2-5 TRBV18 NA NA CASSPSVIETQYF TGTGCCAGCTCACCCTCGGTTATAGAGACCCAGTACTTC
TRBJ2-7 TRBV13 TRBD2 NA CASSYERECVPYEQYF TGTGCCAGCAGTTATGAGCGGGAGTGCGTCCCCTACGAGCAGTACTTC
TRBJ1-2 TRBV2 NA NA CASSDGTRGHFGYTF TGTGCCAGCAGTGACGGGACAAGGGGACACTTTGGCTACACCTTC
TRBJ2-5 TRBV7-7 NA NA CASSPRGGFQETQYF TGTGCTAGCAGCCCCAGGGGGGGATTCCAAGAGACCCAGTACTTC
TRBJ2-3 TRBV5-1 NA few CASRRTPTDTQYF TGCGCCAGCAGGCGAACTCCAACAGATACGCAGTATTTT
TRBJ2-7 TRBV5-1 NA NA CASTNRGGGEQYF TGCGCCAGCACTAATAGGGGGGGCGGCGAGCAGTACTTC
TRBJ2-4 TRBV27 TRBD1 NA CASSLDRGINIQYF TGTGCCAGCAGCTTGGACAGGGGTATAAACATTCAGTACTTC
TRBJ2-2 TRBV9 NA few CASSVAANANTGELFF TGTGCCAGCAGCGTAGCGGCTAACGCGAACACCGGGGAGCTGTTTTTT
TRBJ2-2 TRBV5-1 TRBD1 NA CASSLGAGGATGELFF TGCGCCAGCAGCCTTGGGGCAGGGGGCGCAACCGGGGAGCTGTTTTTT
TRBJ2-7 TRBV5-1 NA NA CASQLEAGLYEQYF TGCGCCAGTCAGCTGGAGGCAGGGCTATACGAGCAGTACTTC
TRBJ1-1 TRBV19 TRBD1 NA CASSTGQTNTEAFF TGTGCCAGTAGTACGGGACAGACCAACACTGAAGCTTTCTTT
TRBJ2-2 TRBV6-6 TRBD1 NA CASSGQGGELFF TGTGCCAGCAGTGGACAGGGAGGGGAGCTGTTTTTT
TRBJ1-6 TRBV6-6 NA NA CASSLGAGNSPLHF TGTGCCAGCAGCCTGGGGGCGGGCAATTCACCCCTCCACTTT
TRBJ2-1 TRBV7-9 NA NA CASSLGVGEQFF TGTGCCAGCAGCCTCGGAGTAGGTGAGCAGTTCTTC
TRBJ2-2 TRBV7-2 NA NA CASSLASGNTGELFF TGTGCCAGCAGCTTAGCTAGCGGGAACACCGGGGAGCTGTTTTTT
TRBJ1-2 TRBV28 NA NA CASSPPDGAPRGYTF TGTGCCAGCAGTCCACCGGACGGAGCCCCCAGAGGCTACACCTTC
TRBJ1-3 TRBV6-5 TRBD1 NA CASRPDRGKGNTIYF TGTGCCAGCAGACCGGACAGGGGGAAAGGAAACACCATATATTTT
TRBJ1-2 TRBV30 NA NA CAWGLSHGYTF TGTGCCTGGGGGCTCTCCCATGGCTACACCTTC
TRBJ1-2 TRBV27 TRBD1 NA CATGQGAGGYTF TGTGCCACGGGACAGGGGGCTGGAGGCTACACCTTC
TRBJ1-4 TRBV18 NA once CASSPGNGATNEKLFF TGTGCCAGCTCACCGGGCAACGGAGCAACTAATGAAAAACTGTTTTTT